This TCR beta chain was documented in a study of blood T cell repertoires in COVID-19. Looking at the study overall: Sites in the United States, Italy and Spain provided acute and convalescent COVID-19 samples.

Germline CDR1 SGHNT, CDR2 YYREEE (reference sequence). Trimming removed 4 bases at V and 0 bases at J, with 11 bases between. The CDR3 consists of 15 residues. Some clones are missing from TCRdb's copy, which holds only in-frame ones; the method was immunoSEQ multiplex PCR. This sample has about 22,000 clones, with 89% found just once. The clonotype was recovered from a human donor with active COVID-19. The donor label of this sample is uncertain. This chain connects TRBV5-4 to TRBJ1-3; D is unresolved. The sample consisted of peripheral blood. CDR3 loop: CASSARVDSGNTIYF. The CDR3 DNA sequence: TGTGCCAGCAGCGCGCGGGTCGACTCTGGAAACACCATATATTTT.